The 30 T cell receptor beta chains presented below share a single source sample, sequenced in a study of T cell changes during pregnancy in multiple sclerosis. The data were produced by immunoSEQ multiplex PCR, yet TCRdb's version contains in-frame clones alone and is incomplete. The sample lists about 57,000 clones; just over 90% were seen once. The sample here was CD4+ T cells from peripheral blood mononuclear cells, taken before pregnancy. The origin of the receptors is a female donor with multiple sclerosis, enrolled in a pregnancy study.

CDR3 protein: CSAGTDMTQYF. The CDR3 DNA is TGCAGCGCGGGGACTGACATGACCCAGTACTTC. V and J are TRBV29-1 and TRBJ2-5, with TRBD2 as a possible D gene (6 bases). V was clipped by 7 bases and J by 7 bases, with 13 bases between them. The germline V gene encodes CDR1 SQVTM and CDR2 ANQGSEA. This CDR3 has 11 amino acids.

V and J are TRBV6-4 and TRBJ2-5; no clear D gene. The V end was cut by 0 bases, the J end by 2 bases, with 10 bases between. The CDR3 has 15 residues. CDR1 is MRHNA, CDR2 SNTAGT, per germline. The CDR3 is CASSDSKRRQETQYF. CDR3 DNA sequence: TGTGCCAGCAGTGACTCCAAGCGACGGCAAGAGACCCAGTACTTC.

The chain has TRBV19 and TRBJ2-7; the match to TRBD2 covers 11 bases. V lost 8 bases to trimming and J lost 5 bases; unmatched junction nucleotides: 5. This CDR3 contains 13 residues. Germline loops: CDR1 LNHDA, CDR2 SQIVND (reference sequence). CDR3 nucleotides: TGTGCCAGTGGAGGGACTAGCGGAAACGAGCAGTACTTC. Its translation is CASGGTSGNEQYF. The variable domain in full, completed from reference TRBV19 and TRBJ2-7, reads DGGITQSPKYLFRKEGQNVTLSCEQNLNHDAMYWYRQDPGQGLRLIYYSQIVNDFQKGDIAEGYSVSREKKESFPLTVTSAQKNPTAFYLCASGGTSGNEQYFGPGTRLTVT.

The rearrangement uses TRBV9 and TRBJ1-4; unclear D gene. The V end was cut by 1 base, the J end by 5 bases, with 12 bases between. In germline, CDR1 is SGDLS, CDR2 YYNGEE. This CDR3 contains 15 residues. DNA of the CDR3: TGTGCCAGCAGCGTATCGATCCGGGGAAATGAAAAACTGTTTTTT. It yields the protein CASSVSIRGNEKLFF.

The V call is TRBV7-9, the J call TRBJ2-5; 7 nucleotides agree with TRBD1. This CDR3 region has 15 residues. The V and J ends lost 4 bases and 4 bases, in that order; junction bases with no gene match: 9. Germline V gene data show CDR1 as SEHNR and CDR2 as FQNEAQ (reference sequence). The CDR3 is CASSYIKRGRETQYF. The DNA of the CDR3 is TGTGCCAGCAGCTACATCAAAAGGGGGCGAGAGACCCAGTACTTC.

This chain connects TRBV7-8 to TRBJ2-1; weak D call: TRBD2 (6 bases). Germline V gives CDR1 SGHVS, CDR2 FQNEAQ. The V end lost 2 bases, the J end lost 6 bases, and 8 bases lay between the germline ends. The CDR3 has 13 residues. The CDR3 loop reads CASSLRESNEQFF. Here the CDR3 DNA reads TGTGCCAGCAGCTTACGGGAGAGCAATGAGCAGTTCTTC. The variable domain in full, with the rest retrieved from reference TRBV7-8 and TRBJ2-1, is GAGVSQSPRYKVAKRGQDVALRCDPISGHVSLFWYQQALGQGPEFLTYFQNEAQLDKSGLPSDRFFAERPEGSVSTLKIQRTQQEDSAVYLCASSLRESNEQFFGPGTRLTVL.

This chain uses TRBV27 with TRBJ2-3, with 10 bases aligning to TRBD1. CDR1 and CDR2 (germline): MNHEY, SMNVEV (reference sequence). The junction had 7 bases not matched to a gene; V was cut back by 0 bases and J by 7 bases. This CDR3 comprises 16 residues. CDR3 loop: CASSLSGGQGPHTQYF. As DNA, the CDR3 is TGTGCCAGCAGTTTATCGGGGGGACAGGGGCCACATACGCAGTATTTT.

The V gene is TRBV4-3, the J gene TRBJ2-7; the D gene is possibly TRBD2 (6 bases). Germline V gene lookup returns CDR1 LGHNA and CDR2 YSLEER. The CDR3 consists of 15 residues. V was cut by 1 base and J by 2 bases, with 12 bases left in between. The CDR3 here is CASSQVSGAAYEQYF. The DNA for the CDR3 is TGCGCCAGCAGCCAAGTTTCGGGAGCGGCCTACGAGCAGTACTTC.

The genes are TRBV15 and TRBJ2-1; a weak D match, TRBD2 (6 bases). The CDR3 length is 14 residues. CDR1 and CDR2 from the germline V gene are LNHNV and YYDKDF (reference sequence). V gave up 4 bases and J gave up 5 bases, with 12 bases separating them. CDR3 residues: CATSTGGANNEQFF. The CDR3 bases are TGTGCCACCAGCACGGGCGGGGCTAACAATGAGCAGTTCTTC.

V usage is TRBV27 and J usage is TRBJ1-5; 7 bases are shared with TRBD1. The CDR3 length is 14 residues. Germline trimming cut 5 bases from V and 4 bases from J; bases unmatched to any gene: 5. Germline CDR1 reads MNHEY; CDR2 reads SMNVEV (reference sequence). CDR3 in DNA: TGTGCCAGCAGTCCCAGACAGGGAAATCAGCCCCAGCATTTT. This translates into CASSPRQGNQPQHF.

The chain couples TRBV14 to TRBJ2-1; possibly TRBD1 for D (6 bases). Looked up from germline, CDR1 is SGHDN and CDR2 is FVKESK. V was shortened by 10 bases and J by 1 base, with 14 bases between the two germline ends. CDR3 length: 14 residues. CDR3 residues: CANRSQGSYNEQFF. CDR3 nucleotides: TGTGCCAATCGATCACAGGGATCCTACAATGAGCAGTTCTTC. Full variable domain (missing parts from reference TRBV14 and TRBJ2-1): EAGVTQFPSHSVIEKGQTVTLRCDPISGHDNLYWYRRVMGKEIKFLLHFVKESKQDESGMPNNRFLAERTGGTYSTLKVQPAELEDSGVYFCANRSQGSYNEQFFGPGTRLTVL.

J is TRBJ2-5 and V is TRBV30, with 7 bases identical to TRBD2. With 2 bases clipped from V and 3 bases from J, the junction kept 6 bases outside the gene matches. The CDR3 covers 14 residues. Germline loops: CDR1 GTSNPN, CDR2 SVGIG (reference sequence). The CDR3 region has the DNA TGTGCCTGGAGTCGACTAGCTTTTAAAGAGACCCAGTACTTC. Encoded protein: CAWSRLAFKETQYF.

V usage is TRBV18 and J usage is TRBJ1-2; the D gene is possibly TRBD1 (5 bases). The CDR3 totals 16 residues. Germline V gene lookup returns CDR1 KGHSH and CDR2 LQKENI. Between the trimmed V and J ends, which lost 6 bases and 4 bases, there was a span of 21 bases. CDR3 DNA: TGTGCCAGCTCTCCAGATACAGGAAGGGCGATCTATGGCTACACCTTC. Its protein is CASSPDTGRAIYGYTF.

The CDR3 sequence is CASSDSRGSNEQFF. Written as DNA, the CDR3 is TGTGCCAGCAGTGACTCCCGGGGTAGCAATGAGCAGTTCTTC. J is TRBJ2-1 and V is TRBV6-4; weak D call: TRBD2 (5 bases). V dropped 0 bases and J dropped 6 bases, with 9 bases sitting between them. CDR3 size: 14 residues. Per germline, CDR1 MRHNA and CDR2 SNTAGT.

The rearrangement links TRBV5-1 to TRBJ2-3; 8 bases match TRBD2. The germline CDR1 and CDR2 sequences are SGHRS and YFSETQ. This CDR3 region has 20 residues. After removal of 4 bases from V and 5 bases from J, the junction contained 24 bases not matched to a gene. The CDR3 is CASSLVNPGRIQTSEDTQYF. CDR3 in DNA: TGCGCCAGCAGCCTGGTAAACCCTGGACGGATCCAGACTAGCGAAGATACGCAGTATTTT.

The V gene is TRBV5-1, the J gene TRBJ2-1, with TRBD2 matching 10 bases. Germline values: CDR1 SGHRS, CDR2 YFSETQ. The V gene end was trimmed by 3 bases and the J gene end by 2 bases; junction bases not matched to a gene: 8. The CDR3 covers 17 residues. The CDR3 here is CASSSQPSGSTYNEQFF. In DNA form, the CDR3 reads TGCGCCAGCAGCTCCCAGCCTAGCGGGAGTACCTACAATGAGCAGTTCTTC.

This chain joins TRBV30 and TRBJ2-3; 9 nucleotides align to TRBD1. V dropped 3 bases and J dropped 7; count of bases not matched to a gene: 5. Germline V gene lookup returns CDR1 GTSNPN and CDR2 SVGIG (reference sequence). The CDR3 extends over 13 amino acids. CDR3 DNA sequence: TGTGCCTGGAGGAAACAGGGGGCGCATACGCAGTATTTT. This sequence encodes CAWRKQGAHTQYF.

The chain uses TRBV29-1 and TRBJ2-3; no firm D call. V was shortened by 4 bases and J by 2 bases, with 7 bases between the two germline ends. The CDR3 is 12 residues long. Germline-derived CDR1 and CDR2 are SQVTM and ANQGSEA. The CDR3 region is CSVGPTTDTQYF. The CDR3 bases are TGCAGCGTTGGGCCCACCACAGATACGCAGTATTTT.

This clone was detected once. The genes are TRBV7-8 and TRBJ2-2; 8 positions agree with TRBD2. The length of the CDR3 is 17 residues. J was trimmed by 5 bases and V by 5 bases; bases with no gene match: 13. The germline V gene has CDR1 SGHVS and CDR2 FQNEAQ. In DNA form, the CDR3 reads TGTGCCAGCAGCACCGACAGAAGCGGGAGCCGGACCGGGGAGCTGTTTTTT. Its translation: CASSTDRSGSRTGELFF.

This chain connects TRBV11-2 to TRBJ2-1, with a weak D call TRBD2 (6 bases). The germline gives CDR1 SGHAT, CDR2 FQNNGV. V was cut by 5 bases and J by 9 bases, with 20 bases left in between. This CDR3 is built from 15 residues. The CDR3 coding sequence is TGTGCCAGCAGCGGGAGAACTAGCTTTCAGACTGAGCAGTTCTTC. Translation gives CASSGRTSFQTEQFF.

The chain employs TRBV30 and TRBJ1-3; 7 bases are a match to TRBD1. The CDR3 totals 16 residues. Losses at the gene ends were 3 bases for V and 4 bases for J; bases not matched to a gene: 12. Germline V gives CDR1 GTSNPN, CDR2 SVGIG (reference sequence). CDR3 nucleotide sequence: TGTGCCTGGAGCTGGGACAGCCTCTCCTCGGGAAACACCATATATTTT. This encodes CAWSWDSLSSGNTIYF.

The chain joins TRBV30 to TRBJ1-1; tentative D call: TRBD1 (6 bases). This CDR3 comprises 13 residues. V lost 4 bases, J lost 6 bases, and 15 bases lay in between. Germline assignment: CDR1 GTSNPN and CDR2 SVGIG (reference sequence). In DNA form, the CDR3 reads TGTGCCTGGAAGCCCCAGGGGTTCGCTGAAGCTTTCTTT. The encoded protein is CAWKPQGFAEAFF.

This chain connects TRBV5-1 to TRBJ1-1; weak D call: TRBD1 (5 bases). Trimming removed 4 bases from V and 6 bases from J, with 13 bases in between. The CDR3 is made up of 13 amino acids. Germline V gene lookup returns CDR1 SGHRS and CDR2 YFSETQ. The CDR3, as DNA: TGCGCCAGCAGCCCCGGTGGGGGGGCTGAAGCTTTCTTT. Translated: CASSPGGGAEAFF.

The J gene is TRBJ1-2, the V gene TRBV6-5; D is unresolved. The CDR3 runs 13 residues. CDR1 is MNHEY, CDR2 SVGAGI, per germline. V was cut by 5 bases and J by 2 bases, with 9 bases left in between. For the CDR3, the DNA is TGTGCCAGCAGTACAATGTCAAACTATGGCTACACCTTC. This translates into CASSTMSNYGYTF.

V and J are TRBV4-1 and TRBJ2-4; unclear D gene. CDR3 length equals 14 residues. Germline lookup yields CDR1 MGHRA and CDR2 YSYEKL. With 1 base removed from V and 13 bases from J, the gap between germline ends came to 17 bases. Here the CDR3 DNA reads TGCGCCAGCAGCCAAGTCGGCAGGTTCCCTCTACAGTACTTC. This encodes CASSQVGRFPLQYF.

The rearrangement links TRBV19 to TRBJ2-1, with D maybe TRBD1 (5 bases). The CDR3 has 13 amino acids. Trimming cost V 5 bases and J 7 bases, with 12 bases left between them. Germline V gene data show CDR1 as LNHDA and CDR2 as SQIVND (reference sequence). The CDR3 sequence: CASSLIQGNEQFF. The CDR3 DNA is TGTGCCAGTAGTCTAATTCAGGGAAATGAGCAGTTCTTC.

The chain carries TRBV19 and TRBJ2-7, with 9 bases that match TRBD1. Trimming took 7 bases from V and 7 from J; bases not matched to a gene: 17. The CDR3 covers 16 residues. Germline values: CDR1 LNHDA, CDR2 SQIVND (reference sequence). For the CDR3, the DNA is TGTGCCAGTAAGGAGAGCCCCTCGGGACAGGGAAGAGAGCAGTACTTC. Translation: CASKESPSGQGREQYF.

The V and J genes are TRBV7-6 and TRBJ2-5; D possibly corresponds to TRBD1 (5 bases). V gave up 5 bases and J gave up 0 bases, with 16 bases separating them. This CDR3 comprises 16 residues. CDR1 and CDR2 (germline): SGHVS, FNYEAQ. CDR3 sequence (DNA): TGTGCCAGCAGCCACCACCTGACAGAGTACCAAGAGACCCAGTACTTC. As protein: CASSHHLTEYQETQYF. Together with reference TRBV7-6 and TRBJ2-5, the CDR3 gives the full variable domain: GAGVSQSPRYKVTKRGQDVALRCDPISGHVSLYWYRQALGQGPEFLTYFNYEAQQDKSGLPNDRFSAERPEGSISTLTIQRTEQRDSAMYRCASSHHLTEYQETQYFGPGTRLLVL.

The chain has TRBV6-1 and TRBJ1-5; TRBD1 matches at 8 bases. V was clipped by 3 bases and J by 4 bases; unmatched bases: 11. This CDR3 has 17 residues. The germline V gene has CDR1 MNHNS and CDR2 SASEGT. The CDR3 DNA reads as TGTGCCAGCAGTGACCCCATTGGGACAGGCGGGAATCAGCCCCAGCATTTT. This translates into CASSDPIGTGGNQPQHF.

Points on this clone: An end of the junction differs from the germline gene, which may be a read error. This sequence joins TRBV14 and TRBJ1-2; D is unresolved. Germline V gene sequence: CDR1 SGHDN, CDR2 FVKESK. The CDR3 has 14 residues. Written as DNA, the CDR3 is TGTGCCAGCAGCCAAATCGGGAAAGAGATTCCCCCAGATTTC. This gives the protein CASSQIGKEIPPDF.